Shown below are 21 T cell receptor beta chains from a single sample sequenced in a study of T cells in Graves' hyperthyroidism and ophthalmopathy. Researchers took RNA transcripts and amplified the TCR beta CDR3 regions from them. When the TCR CDR3 underwent first-round RT-PCR, the HTBI primer set was used. TCRdb redid the calling of the multiplex PCR reads with MiXCR, one entry per CDR3 protein. This sample has more than 300,000 distinct CDR3 sequences, with approximately 14% found just once. Sequenced material: blood. The origin of the receptors is a woman aged 25 to 45 with Graves' hyperthyroidism.

DNA for the CDR3: TGTGCCAGCAGCTTCGGGGAAGCCAAAAACATTCAGTACTTC. It specifies CASSFGEAKNIQYF. The chain links TRBV7-9 to TRBJ2-4, with a possible D match to TRBD2 (5 bases). V shed 3 bases and J shed 0 bases, with 6 bases lying between them. From germline, CDR1 is SEHNR and CDR2 FQNEAQ (reference sequence). The CDR3 is 14 amino acids.

The gene calls are TRBV5-1 and TRBJ2-7, with D unresolved. Germline V gene data show CDR1 as SGHRS and CDR2 as YFSETQ. Trimming shortened V by 4 bases and J by 4 bases, and 9 bases separated the two germline ends. This CDR3 has 12 residues. For the CDR3, the DNA is TGCGCCAGCAGCCTTTCCGAGTACGAGCAGTACTTC. Translating gives CASSLSEYEQYF.

The chain recombines TRBV6-2 or TRBV6-3 with TRBJ2-7, with 7 bases lining up with TRBD2. Germline V lookup: CDR1 MNHEY, CDR2 SVGEGT. This CDR3 is 15 amino acids long. With V trimmed by 5 bases and J by 7 bases, 14 bases remained unmatched. The DNA for the CDR3 is TGTGCCAGCAGTGTGATGGAGGGAGGGCCCGGAGAGCAGTACTTC. Its translation: CASSVMEGGPGEQYF.

In its sample, this clonotype was seen a few times. The chain joins TRBV7-9 to TRBJ1-3; possibly TRBD1 for D (6 bases). Germline CDR1 and CDR2: SEHNR and FQNEAQ (reference sequence). Trimming removed 7 bases at V and 0 bases at J, with 19 bases between. This CDR3 comprises 17 residues. CDR3 in amino acids: CASTLGGTILSGNTIYF. The CDR3 coding sequence is TGTGCCAGCACCCTAGGGGGAACCATCCTCTCTGGAAACACCATATATTTT.

The table lists this clonotype with many counts. J is TRBJ1-6 and V is TRBV11-2; 7 bases are a match to TRBD1. Germline loops: CDR1 SGHAT, CDR2 FQNNGV. This CDR3 is built from 13 residues. The J segment lost 5 bases and the V segment lost 11 bases, leaving 6 bases of the junction unmatched. The CDR3 here is CAVSTGNNSPLHF. The CDR3 coding sequence is TGTGCCGTTTCGACAGGGAATAATTCACCCCTCCACTTT.

This clonotype was found a few times. This rearrangement joins TRBV30 to TRBJ2-6; D gene unclear. Trimming left V 2 bases short and J 0 bases short, with 8 bases between. The germline V gene has CDR1 GTSNPN and CDR2 SVGIG (reference sequence). The CDR3 extends over 15 amino acids. This chain's CDR3 is CAWSPGNSGANVLTF. The CDR3 nucleotides are TGTGCCTGGAGTCCGGGTAACTCTGGGGCCAACGTCCTGACTTTC.

This clonotype was detected ten times or more. V and J are TRBV27 and TRBJ2-7; TRBD1 might be the D (6 bases). Per the germline V gene, CDR1 is MNHEY and CDR2 is SMNVEV (reference sequence). Trimming shortened V by 6 bases and J by 5 bases, and 17 bases separated the two germline ends. CDR3 length: 14 residues. The CDR3 is CASSPRTALDEQYF. The CDR3 nucleotides are TGTGCCAGCAGCCCTCGGACAGCTTTAGACGAGCAGTACTTC.

V and J are TRBV7-9 and TRBJ2-3; D might be TRBD2 (6 bases). CDR1 and CDR2 from the germline V gene are SEHNR and FQNEAQ (reference sequence). Deletions cut 7 bases from V and 2 bases from J, with 16 bases between. CDR3 length equals 15 residues. The CDR3 reads CASMKSGLYTDTQYF. CDR3 nucleotides: TGTGCCAGCATGAAAAGCGGGCTATACACAGATACGCAGTATTTT.

In its sample, this clonotype was seen a few times. The V gene is TRBV7-2, the J gene TRBJ2-6; possible D gene TRBD1, 5 bases. Germline lookup yields CDR1 SGHTA and CDR2 FQGNSA. Trimming removed 1 base at V and 4 bases at J, with 11 bases between. The CDR3 runs 16 residues. DNA for the CDR3: TGTGCCAGCAGCTTAGAAGGGGTAGTAGGGGCCAACGTCCTGACTTTC. This sequence encodes CASSLEGVVGANVLTF.

There are many counts of this clonotype. V and J are TRBV6-6 and TRBJ1-1; D is possibly TRBD1 (5 bases). The germline gives CDR1 MNHNY, CDR2 SVGAGI (reference sequence). The CDR3 spans 14 residues. V dropped 0 bases and J dropped 7 bases, with 12 bases sitting between them. The CDR3 reads CASSYSRGISEAFF. The CDR3, as DNA: TGTGCCAGCAGTTACTCAAGGGGTATCAGTGAAGCTTTCTTT.

The table lists this clonotype with many counts. The chain is built from TRBV12-3 or TRBV12-4 and TRBJ2-5, with D possibly being TRBD2 (6 bases). Trimming took off 4 bases at V and 13 bases at J, with 16 bases between the two ends. The CDR3 extends over 12 amino acids. The CDR3 DNA reads as TGTGCCAGCAGTTCGGACCCTCTGGGGGGGTACTTC. This encodes CASSSDPLGGYF.

This clonotype was observed a few times. The rearrangement links TRBV6-1 to TRBJ1-4; perhaps TRBD1 as D (5 bases). The ends were cut back, 6 bases at V and 0 bases at J, with 17 bases in the middle. CDR1 is MNHNS and CDR2 is SASEGT in the germline V gene. The CDR3 is 17 amino acids. The CDR3 DNA reads as TGTGCCAGCAGAGCGGGGAGGACATCAACAACTAATGAAAAACTGTTTTTT. Its translation is CASRAGRTSTTNEKLFF.

This clonotype came up many times. The CDR3 DNA reads TGCGCCAGCAGTAACACAGGGGGCACTGAAGCTTTCTTT. This translates into CASSNTGGTEAFF. The rearrangement links TRBV10-1 to TRBJ1-1; the match to TRBD1 covers 8 bases. Germline V gene lookup returns CDR1 WNHNN and CDR2 SYGVQD (reference sequence). The length of the CDR3 is 13 residues. With V trimmed by 5 bases and J by 4 bases, 3 bases remained unmatched.

With regard to this clonotype: The DNA is omitted, as the CDR3 cannot be located on it reliably, and the CDR3 follows TCRdb's listing. The chain combines TRBV11-2 with TRBJ2-7; the table's D call, TRBD1, was not checked against the DNA. Germline values: CDR1 SGHAT, CDR2 FQNNGV. The CDR3 is 20 residues long, ends included. Here the CDR3 reads CASSFYICSATDTSAYEQYF.

This clonotype was seen repeatedly, ten times or more. The V gene is TRBV12-3 or TRBV12-4, the J gene TRBJ1-5, with 7 bases identical to TRBD1. This CDR3 spans 15 amino acids. V trimming: 5 bases; J trimming: 1 base; junction bases outside the gene matches: 5. This CDR3 reads CASSPKTGSNQPQHF. The CDR3 nucleotides are TGTGCCAGCAGTCCCAAGACAGGGAGCAATCAGCCCCAGCATTTT.

This clonotype was counted at least ten times. The chain has TRBV28 and TRBJ2-5; D may be TRBD1 or TRBD2 (6 bases each). This CDR3 contains 14 residues. Germline CDR1 MDHEN, CDR2 SYDVKM. V was cut by 5 bases and J by 4 bases, with 14 bases left in between. The CDR3 DNA follows: TGTGCCAGCAGTCGTAGGGGGGCAGCAGAGACCCAGTACTTC. Its translation is CASSRRGAAETQYF.

The chain has TRBV30 and TRBJ2-3, with 7 bases lining up with TRBD2. Germline V lookup: CDR1 GTSNPN, CDR2 SVGIG (reference sequence). CDR3 length equals 15 residues. Losses at the gene ends were 5 bases for V and 3 bases for J; bases not matched to a gene: 11. CDR3 region: CAWGEGVFGTDTQYF. DNA for the CDR3: TGTGCCTGGGGGGAGGGTGTTTTTGGGACAGATACGCAGTATTTT. The full variable domain, with the rest looked up from reference TRBV30 and TRBJ2-3, is SQTIHQWPATLVQPVGSPLSLECTVEGTSNPNLYWYRQAAGRGLQLLFYSVGIGQISSEVPQNLSASRPQDRQFILSSKKLLLSDSGFYLCAWGEGVFGTDTQYFGPGTRLTVL.

This clonotype appeared many times. The J gene is TRBJ2-1, the V gene TRBV7-8, with unresolved D. Germline values: CDR1 SGHVS, CDR2 FQNEAQ. The CDR3 has 15 residues. Trimming left V 7 bases short and J 0 bases short, with 13 bases between. CDR3 residues: CASNPTSSSYNEQFF. For the CDR3, the DNA is TGTGCCAGCAACCCTACCTCAAGCTCCTACAATGAGCAGTTCTTC.

This clonotype was recorded at least ten times. The chain carries TRBV20-1 and TRBJ1-4, with D perhaps matching TRBD1 (6 bases). Trimming removed 5 bases from V and 0 bases from J, with 7 bases in between. This CDR3 is built from 13 residues. Germline loops: CDR1 DFQATT, CDR2 SNEGSKA (reference sequence). The CDR3 nucleotides read TGCAGTGCTGAGGGGGCAACTAATGAAAAACTGTTTTTT. Residues: CSAEGATNEKLFF.

This clonotype was observed at least ten times. The gene calls are TRBV20-1 and TRBJ2-5; D might be TRBD1 or TRBD2, each matching 5 bases. The CDR3 sequence is 17 residues long. The V and J ends lost 7 bases and 0 bases respectively, with 24 bases between them. Looked up from germline, CDR1 is DFQATT and CDR2 is SNEGSKA (reference sequence). CDR3 sequence: CSGHPGTTPPYQETQYF. The DNA of the CDR3 is TGCAGTGGCCATCCCGGGACCACGCCACCCTACCAAGAGACCCAGTACTTC.

This clonotype was observed many times. The V gene is TRBV15, the J gene TRBJ2-1; the match to TRBD2 covers 9 bases. The germline gives CDR1 LNHNV, CDR2 YYDKDF (reference sequence). V lost 0 bases and J lost 5; bases outside the gene matches: 5. The CDR3 loop spans 16 amino acids. CDR3 in DNA: TGTGCCACCAGCAGAGACCGCGGGGGGGCAGACAATGAGCAGTTCTTC. It specifies CATSRDRGGADNEQFF.